Below are 10 T cell receptor beta chains sequenced from a single sample in a study of T cell clonality in common variable immunodeficiency. The antigens these receptors bind are not known. Study-wide findings and caveats: Reportedly, TCR beta sequences from common variable immunodeficiency showed fewer deletions and N-nucleotide insertions.

The method was immunoSEQ multiplex PCR; TCRdb's version includes in-frame clones alone and lacks a portion of them. This sample comprises about 21,000 clones, none seen once only. Material for sequencing was peripheral blood mononuclear cells. The receptor set was obtained from a human donor with common variable immunodeficiency.

This clone was counted ten times or more. The CDR3 extends 3 residues past the end of the read, so its final part is completed from the germline J gene. This chain links TRBV7-9 with TRBJ1-2, with 8 bases identical to TRBD1. Trimming removed 2 bases from V and 7 bases from J; junction bases left unmatched: 6. Germline V gene lookup returns CDR1 SEHNR and CDR2 FQNEAQ (reference sequence). This CDR3 spans 14 amino acids. CDR3 residues: CASSLQGARSGYTF. The sequenced CDR3 bases are TGTGCCAGCAGCTTACAGGGGGCCCGTTCTGGC.

This clone appeared many times. The read ends 3 residues early relative to the CDR3; the germline J gene fills the gap. The chain joins TRBV20-1 to TRBJ2-1; the match to TRBD2 covers 10 bases. Germline V gene sequence: CDR1 DFQATT, CDR2 SNEGSKA (reference sequence). The CDR3 is 12 residues long. Losses at the gene ends were 6 bases for V and 9 bases for J; bases not matched to a gene: 5. The CDR3 protein is CSAPGTSVEQFF. The CDR3 DNA, read in part, is TGCAGTGCGCCCGGGACTAGCGTTGAG.

In this sample, this clone turned up many times. The read terminates 3 residues ahead of where the CDR3 ends, so the germline J gene completes it. The rearrangement links TRBV7-9 to TRBJ1-6, with 7 bases lining up with TRBD1. The CDR3 consists of 15 residues. CDR1 is SEHNR, CDR2 FQNEAQ, per germline (reference sequence). Trimming removed 7 bases from V and 8 bases from J; junction bases left unmatched: 11. The CDR3: CASTPTNRGDSPLHF. CDR3 DNA, as far as it was read: TGTGCCAGCACCCCGACCAACAGGGGTGATTCACCC.

There are many counts of this clone. At one end, the junction sequence differs from germline, possibly due to a read error. The read ends 3 residues shy of where the CDR3 ends; the end is completed using the germline J gene. The V call is TRBV7-7, the J call TRBJ2-3; 12 nucleotides align to TRBD2. From germline, CDR1 is SSHAT and CDR2 FNYEAQ (reference sequence). The CDR3 extends over 16 amino acids. The CDR3 protein is CASSPLAGGSTDTQYF. The sequenced CDR3 bases are TGTGCTAGCAGCCCCCTAGCGGGGGGGAGCACAGATACG.

This clone was found many times. Read coverage stops 3 residues before the CDR3 terminus; the germline J gene supplies the remainder. The chain employs TRBV6-2 or TRBV6-3 and TRBJ2-2; 14 nucleotides line up with TRBD2. The V and J ends lost 6 bases and 4 bases, in that order; junction bases with no gene match: 1. Per the germline V gene, CDR1 is MNHEY and CDR2 is SVGEGT. The CDR3 is 15 residues long. The CDR3 DNA, read in part, is TGTGCCAGCAGAGGACTAGCGGGGGGCACCGGGGAG. This sequence encodes CASRGLAGGTGE. The full CDR3 sequence reads CASRGLAGGTGELFF.

There are many counts of this clone. The read ends 3 residues early relative to the CDR3; the germline J gene fills the gap. This sequence joins TRBV12-5 and TRBJ2-3, with 10 bases that match TRBD1. Per the germline V gene, CDR1 is LGHNT and CDR2 is FRNRAP. V gave up 6 bases and J gave up 1 base; unmatched junction bases: 1. The CDR3 contains 14 residues. CDR3 in amino acids: CASGGTGGTDTQYF. The sequenced part of the CDR3 DNA is TGTGCTAGTGGGGGGACAGGGGGCACAGATACG.

This clone showed up many times. The DNA ends 3 residues before the CDR3 does, and the rest of the CDR3 is filled in from the germline J gene. This chain connects TRBV19 to TRBJ2-5; TRBD2 is a possible D gene (6 bases). This CDR3 has 14 amino acids. Germline lookup yields CDR1 LNHDA and CDR2 SQIVND (reference sequence). With 3 bases removed from V and 3 bases from J, the gap between germline ends came to 11 bases. This CDR3 reads CASSMVGLEETQYF. Incomplete CDR3 DNA: TGTGCCAGTAGTATGGTGGGACTTGAAGAGACC.

Many counts were recorded for this clone. With the read ending 3 residues before the CDR3 end, the germline J gene is used to fill in that end. The chain carries TRBV19 and TRBJ2-1; 10 bases are a match to TRBD2. CDR3 length: 16 residues. V was pared by 6 bases and J by 4 bases, with 9 bases of the junction left unmatched. The germline CDR1 and CDR2 sequences are LNHDA and SQIVND (reference sequence). The CDR3 here is CASSLIRLAGYNEQFF. The DNA read from the CDR3 is TGTGCCAGTAGCCTTATTCGACTAGCGGGTTACAATGAG.

This clone was picked up many times. This CDR3 is CASSNRGGPGQETQYF. Partial CDR3 DNA: TGTGCCAGCAGCAATAGAGGGGGCCCAGGCCAAGAGACC. The chain is built from TRBV5-4 and TRBJ2-5, with 7 bases identical to TRBD1. The read terminates 3 residues before the CDR3 end, so the remaining end is supplied by the germline J gene. Germline V CDR1 and CDR2: SGHNT, YYREEE (reference sequence). J lost 1 base, V lost 4 bases, and 10 bases had no gene match. CDR3 length equals 16 residues.

This clone has at least ten counts. The read finishes 3 residues shy of the CDR3 end, and the germline J gene is used to complete it. V usage is TRBV11-3 and J usage is TRBJ2-7; D possibly corresponds to TRBD2 (5 bases). Germline lookup yields CDR1 SGHNT and CDR2 YENEEA. There are 13 residues in the CDR3. The germline V and J ends were trimmed by 5 bases and 2 bases, with 10 bases remaining between them. The CDR3 sequence: CASSAGLPYEQYF. The CDR3 DNA, read in part, is TGTGCCAGCAGCGCCGGACTGCCCTACGAG.